This T cell receptor (beta chain) was captured by sequencing in a study of regulatory T cells in long-lasting Graves disease. Germline loops: CDR1 SQVTM, CDR2 ANQGSEA. The CDR3 covers 15 residues. The V gene lost 6 bases and the J gene lost 6 bases, with 23 bases spanning the gap. A remark on this clonotype: Its antigen remains unknown.

The sample's time point: persistent/refractory GD, antithyroid drugs over 5 years with positive TRAb. Scientists built the TCR library using RNA that was extracted from PBMCs. Per American Thyroid Association guidelines, Graves' disease was diagnosed. EDTA tubes were used for drawing nine milliliters of peripheral blood. Study outcomes and limitations: New patients shared more than 950 public clonotypes, and persistent patients shared more, with under 3,500. Less diverse TCR repertoires were seen in persistent Graves' patients than in newly diagnosed ones.

Construction of the TCR beta libraries employed iRepertoire HTBI primers in conjunction with Arm-PCR of CDR3 regions. TCRdb processed the multiplex PCR reads anew with MiXCR; each CDR3 protein has one entry. The sample contains fewer than 400,000 distinct CDR3 sequences, less than 25% of which appear only once. The sequenced sample was peripheral blood mononuclear cells (PBMCs), obtained when the disease was refractory, from a patient treated with antithyroid drugs. The chain links TRBV29-1 to TRBJ1-1; the D is unclear. The clonotype comes from a female donor with Graves disease. CDR3 protein: CSVLGRFREFSEAFF. In DNA form, the CDR3 reads TGCAGCGTGTTGGGTAGATTTCGGGAATTCTCTGAAGCTTTCTTT.